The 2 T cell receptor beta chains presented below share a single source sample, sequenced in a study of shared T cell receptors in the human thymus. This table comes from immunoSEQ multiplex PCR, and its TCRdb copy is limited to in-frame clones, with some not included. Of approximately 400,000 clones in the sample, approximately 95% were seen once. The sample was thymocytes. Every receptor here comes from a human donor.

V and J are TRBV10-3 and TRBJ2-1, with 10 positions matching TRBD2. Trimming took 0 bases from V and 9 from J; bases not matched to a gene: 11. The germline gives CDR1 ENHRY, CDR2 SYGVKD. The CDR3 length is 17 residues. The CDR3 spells CAISESRPAGGLVEQFF. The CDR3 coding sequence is TGTGCCATCAGTGAGTCCCGGCCAGCGGGAGGGTTGGTTGAGCAGTTCTTC.

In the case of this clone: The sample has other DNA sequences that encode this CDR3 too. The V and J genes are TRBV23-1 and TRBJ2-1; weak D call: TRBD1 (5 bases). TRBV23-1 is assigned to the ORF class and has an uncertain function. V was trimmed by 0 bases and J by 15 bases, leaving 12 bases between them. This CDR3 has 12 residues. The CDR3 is CASSQSGPFPFF. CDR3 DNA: TGCGCCAGCAGTCAATCGGGGCCTTTTCCGTTCTTC.